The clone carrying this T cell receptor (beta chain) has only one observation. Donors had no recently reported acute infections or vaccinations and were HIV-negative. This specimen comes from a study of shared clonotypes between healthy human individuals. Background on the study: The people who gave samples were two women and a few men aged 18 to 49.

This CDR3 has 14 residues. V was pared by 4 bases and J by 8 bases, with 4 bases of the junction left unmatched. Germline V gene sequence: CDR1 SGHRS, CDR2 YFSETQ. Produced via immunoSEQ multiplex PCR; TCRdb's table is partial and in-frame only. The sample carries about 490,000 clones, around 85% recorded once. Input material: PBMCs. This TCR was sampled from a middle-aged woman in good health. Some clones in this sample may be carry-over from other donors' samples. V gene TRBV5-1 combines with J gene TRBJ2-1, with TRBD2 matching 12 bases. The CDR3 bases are TGCGCCAGCAGCCGGACTAGCGGGACCCATGAGCAGTTCTTC. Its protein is CASSRTSGTHEQFF.